This entry concerns a single TCR beta chain. The antigen is unknown. The sample is drawn from a study of cytomegalovirus exposure and HLA in healthy donors. Germline CDR1 SGHNT, CDR2 YENEEA. This CDR3 is built from 15 residues. Trimming at V came to 4 bases and at J to 5 bases, leaving 7 bases not matched to a gene. With 60 Vbeta and 13 Jbeta primers, the PCR was carried out. Generated by immunoSEQ multiplex PCR, the TCRdb table keeps only in-frame clones and is missing some. This table holds approximately 150,000 clones, roughly 84% found once. Whole-study results and caveats: It was reportedly the case that the classifier diagnosed cytomegalovirus status with high specificity and sensitivity. There were several of the most significant clusters that appeared linked to common viral pathogens in a later analysis. Another analysis was done later, and it associated 16,951 TCR beta sequences with HLA alleles at 0.05 false discovery rate.

The chain carries TRBV11-3 and TRBJ2-1; 8 bases match TRBD2. The sample consisted of PBMCs. The sequence came from a man aged 25 to 40 in good health and CMV-seropositive. The CDR3 bases are TGTGCCAGCAGCTATACTAGCGGATTAAACAATGAGCAGTTCTTC. As protein: CASSYTSGLNNEQFF.